Here is one TCR beta chain with its context. The sample comes from a study of cytomegalovirus exposure and HLA in healthy donors. The PCR was carried out with 60 Vbeta primers and 13 Jbeta primers. Data came from immunoSEQ multiplex PCR; TCRdb stores just in-frame clones and leaves some out. Of some 140,000 clones in the sample, around 80% were seen once. V was cut by 3 bases and J by 0 bases, with 9 bases left in between. Per the germline V gene, CDR1 is MNHNS and CDR2 is SASEGT. This CDR3 is 14 amino acids long. Sample: PBMCs. This receptor was taken from a woman aged 18-35 years in good health and CMV-seronegative. The chain uses TRBV6-1 and TRBJ2-7; D is ambiguous. This chain's CDR3 is CASSDPASSYEQYF. CDR3 in DNA: TGTGCCAGCAGTGACCCTGCCAGCTCCTACGAGCAGTACTTC.